The sequence of this T cell receptor (beta chain) was determined in a study of cytomegalovirus exposure and HLA in healthy donors (dated by TCRdb to about 2017). A note on the overall study: According to an earlier analysis of 587 of the donors, 150 million to 200 million T cells yielded 120 million or so unique TCR beta sequences and 276 Gb of sequence data. On average, around 200,000 unique TCR beta nucleotide sequences were sequenced per donor among a few hundred genotyped donors of the cohort, with 15% to 20% of those sequences being non-productive. Roughly 5 DR-DQ haplotypes were handled as single units for association and clustering, since linkage in the cohort was strong. The study was designed to test whether signatures of past pathogen exposure could be identified by cataloging public T cell receptors. The number of typed donors differed by locus: about 629-640 for A, B, C, DRB1 and DQB1; 500 to 550 for DQA1; 606 for DPA1; and 400 to 480 for DPB1. The study used immunosequencing to profile the T cell repertoires of approximately 640 subjects and linked those repertoires to cytomegalovirus serostatus. To predict cytomegalovirus infection status, the study combined high-throughput TCR immunosequencing, statistical association of individual TCRs with disease status, and machine learning. All discovery cohort repertoires had been generated using a single sequencing platform. The later analysis used no new phenotypic data to find candidate immune exposures, relying instead on TCR beta sequences and their occurrence across donors. Along with the approximately 700-subject first cohort, a separate validation cohort of some 130 different subjects was used. An earlier analysis of several hundred of the donors used high-throughput TCR beta sequencing to judge whether each TCR beta V gene segment behaved as functional or pseudogenic. Approximately 300 gigabases of sequencing data and around 90 million unique TCR sequences made up an early release that covered several hundred HLA-typed donors. In a later genetic analysis, genome-wide SNP genotypes for about 65% of the roughly 700 donors were used, and that subset was treated as a discovery cohort. Of the roughly 400 genotyped donors, 65% to 90% were placed in the genetic ancestry cluster associated with self-reported Caucasian donors. Class I and class II HLA loci were covered by the typing at four-digit resolution. Donor age, sex, ethnicity and CMV serostatus were collected together with the repertoire data. To study patterns of TCR occurrence, a later analysis re-analyzed previously published TCR beta repertoires from more than 550 donors and added high-resolution HLA genotyping.

The method was the immunoSEQ multiplex PCR assay. For the multiplex PCR, a mixture combining 60 forward primers for TCR Vbeta segments and 13 reverse primers for TCR Jbeta segments was used. Amplification of the CDR3 region of rearranged TCR beta genes was performed with a multiplex PCR assay on genomic DNA. Amplified TCR beta libraries were sequenced as 87-base-pair reads on the Illumina HiSeq System. The original pipeline was this. A later analysis counted about 80 million unique TCR beta chains across the 670 or so repertoires, and some 11 million of these chains were shared by at least two donors. Raw reads were error-corrected and collapsed into unique sequences by a nearest-neighbor algorithm in which closely related sequences were merged to remove PCR and sequencing errors. Alignment of CDR3 sequences to IMGT reference sequences was used to assign V, D and J gene segments. For a sequence to be retained, a match of at least six nucleotides to both a V gene segment and a J gene segment was required. Rearrangements were called productive when the CDR3 lacked stop codons and stayed in frame with V and J; all others were non-productive. Following IMGT convention, CDR3 was defined as the stretch from the second conserved V-encoded cysteine to the conserved J-encoded phenylalanine. The earlier analysis of about 570 of the donors excluded any sequence lacking an unambiguous match to a single V gene segment. In an earlier analysis of several hundred of the donors, a V segment was called functional when productive rearrangements were above 56.7%, and segregating when the standard deviation between donors exceeded 5%. A statistical classification framework was developed to diagnose cytomegalovirus status using the catalog of TCR beta chain sequences. V and J gene assignment, in a later analysis, came from comparing TCR nucleotide sequences with IMGT/GENE-DB human TR gene sequences. The TCRdist pipeline was used in a later analysis to assign CDR3 sequences and most-parsimonious VDJ recombination scenarios. A later analysis defined each TCR beta chain by its CDR3 amino acid sequence plus V-gene family, and excluded reads lacking a unique V-gene family. As a way to deal with suspected cross-contamination and a sequencing artifact, a later analysis dropped hundreds of nucleotide sequences that were highly shared and had low generation probability. A later analysis calculated a clonal expansion index for each public chain from normalized within-repertoire ranks of inferred template counts. In a later analysis, generation probabilities were computed with a VDJ recombination model fitted to out-of-frame rearrangements, and the resulting probabilities were checked against IGoR. In a later analysis, hypergeometric tests were used to score TCR-TCR, TCR-HLA and TCR-CMV co-occurrence, with a repertoire-size bias correction applied to TCR pairs. A later analysis estimated false discovery rates by permuting HLA or CMV assignments 20 times. A later analysis grouped co-occurring TCRs with DBSCAN, adding TCRdist sequence similarity when clustering within HLA-allele-positive subsets. For co-occurrence clustering, repertoires with fewer than 30,000 or more than 120,000 public chains were excluded, along with five repertoires with anomalous nucleotide sharing. TCRdb stores this immuneACCESS table with in-frame sequences only. Part of the clones is absent; in the studies checked, under half of the shortfall reflects unresolved V genes, and no reason is known for the rest. The DNA was the basis for D and trimming; V, J and clone size are from that table. The sample's table covers approximately 72,000 clones. About 2.9% of the sample belongs to the ten largest clones.

Points on this clone: Its specific antigen is unknown.

Overall results and qualifications from the work: The classifier was reported to diagnose cytomegalovirus status with high specificity and sensitivity in both the original cohort and the validation cohort. A group of highly shared sequence variants was considered likely to be a technical artifact of the sequencing pipeline. A total of 150 or so TCR beta chains were listed by the study as associated with cytomegalovirus. A later analysis found that TCR association rates varied across HLA loci, with DRB1 alleles showing the most associated TCRs and HLA-C alleles the fewest. Most TCR sequences were seen in very few donors, while some public TCRs were found in many individuals. Strong co-occurrence of HLA alleles, especially DR and DQ, made assigning TCR associations to individual alleles difficult. Most CMV-associated TCR beta chains appeared to be HLA-restricted in a later analysis, and the HLA associations seemed to be driven largely by CMV exposure. A later analysis associated 16,951 TCR beta sequences with specific HLA alleles at a false discovery rate of 0.05. An association between a missense DCLRE1C variant and V-gene and J-gene trimming of TCR beta chains was found in a later genetic analysis and replicated in an independent cohort. Over 15 rarely observed V segments, including chromosome 9 orphons, were excluded from the earlier analysis of approximately 500 of the donors because counts were too low. In a later analysis, HLA-associated TCR beta chains showed more clonal expansion and lower generation probabilities than non-associated chains that were equally common. Linkage disequilibrium might explain the correlated functional status among segregating V segments, but an unknown experimental factor could not be ruled out. In vitro tests confirmed that a few of the cytomegalovirus-associated TCR beta chains recognize cytomegalovirus antigens. Because HLA typing was unavailable for some donors at each locus, only the typed subset was used in association tests. The only immune exposure information available for the cohort was CMV serostatus. In an earlier analysis of some 500 of the donors, most TCR beta V segments appeared in productive rearrangements about 90% or about 30% of the time, broadly matching IMGT annotations. The authors suggested that the approach could potentially be extended to other disease states and immunological phenotypes. Only TCR beta chains were sequenced in this cohort, and the absence of alpha or paired-chain data limited detectable features. A later analysis reported that several top co-occurrence clusters appeared linked to parvovirus B19, influenza, CMV and Epstein-Barr virus. In a later genetic analysis, fewer N-insertions in productive TCRs were reported among donors in an Asian-associated ancestry cluster than the roughly 700-donor mean. Roughly uniform sequencing depth across donors was assumed in presence/absence analyses, although this assumption may not hold. A further reported finding was that TCR beta sequences accurately predicted the HLA-A and HLA-B alleles for most subjects in the first cohort.

The cohort comprised around 690 healthy bone marrow donors. All cohort members were sampled while nominally healthy, although unrecorded immune exposures were likely present. The donor tested CMV seronegative, placing the donor among the 350 or so seronegative members of the cohort. Each donor provided a peripheral blood sample, and peripheral blood mononuclear cells were used for TCR beta sequencing. Genomic DNA extraction from the blood cell samples was performed with the Qiagen DNeasy Blood Extraction Kit. Sequenced sample: PBMCs. The origin of this receptor is a man aged 35 to 55 in good health and CMV-seronegative.

The CDR3 region reads CASSLGRGSGTQYF. The nucleotide sequence is given as TGTGCCAGCAGTTTAGGCCGGGGTAGTGGGACCCAGTACTTC. The chain links TRBV27 with TRBJ2-5, with a weak D call of TRBD2 (5 bases match). The junction carries 14 bases between V and J, which are trimmed by 2 bases and 7 bases respectively. Including the terminal cysteine and phenylalanine, the CDR3 comprises 14 residues. Only the CDR3 portion is preserved as DNA: 42 bases, with reading frame beginning at the first base. Looking up the germline V gene (reference sequence) yields CDR1 MNHEY and CDR2 SMNVEV.